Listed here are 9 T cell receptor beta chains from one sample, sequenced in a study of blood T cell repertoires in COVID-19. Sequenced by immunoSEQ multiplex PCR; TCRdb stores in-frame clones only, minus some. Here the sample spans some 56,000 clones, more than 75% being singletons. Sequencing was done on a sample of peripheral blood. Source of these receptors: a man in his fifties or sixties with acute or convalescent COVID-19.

In DNA form, the CDR3 reads TGTGCCAGCAGCGTAGACGGGTATAGCAATCAGCCCCAGCATTTT. Translating gives CASSVDGYSNQPQHF. The chain is built from TRBV9 and TRBJ1-5; no firm D call. Looked up from germline, CDR1 is SGDLS and CDR2 is YYNGEE. Trimming took off 0 bases at V and 0 bases at J, with 7 bases between the two ends. The CDR3 totals 15 residues.

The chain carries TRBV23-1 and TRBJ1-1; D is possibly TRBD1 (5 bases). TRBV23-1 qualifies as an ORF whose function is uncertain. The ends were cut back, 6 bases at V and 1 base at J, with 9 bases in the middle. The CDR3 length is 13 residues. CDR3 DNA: TGCGCCAGCAGGAGACAGCGGAACACTGAAGCTTTCTTT. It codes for CASRRQRNTEAFF.

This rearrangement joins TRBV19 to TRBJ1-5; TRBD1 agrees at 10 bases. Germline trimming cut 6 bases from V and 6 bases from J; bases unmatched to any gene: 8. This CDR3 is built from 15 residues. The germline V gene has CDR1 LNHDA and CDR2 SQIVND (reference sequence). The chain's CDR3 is CASRDRGYSIQPQHF. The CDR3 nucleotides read TGTGCCAGTAGGGACAGGGGGTATTCGATTCAGCCCCAGCATTTT.

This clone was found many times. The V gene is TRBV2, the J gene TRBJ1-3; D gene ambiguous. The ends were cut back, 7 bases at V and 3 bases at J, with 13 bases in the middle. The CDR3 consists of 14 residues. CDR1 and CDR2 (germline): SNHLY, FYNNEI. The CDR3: CASIKDRGGNTIYF. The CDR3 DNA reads TGTGCCAGCATCAAGGACCGGGGTGGAAACACCATATATTTT.

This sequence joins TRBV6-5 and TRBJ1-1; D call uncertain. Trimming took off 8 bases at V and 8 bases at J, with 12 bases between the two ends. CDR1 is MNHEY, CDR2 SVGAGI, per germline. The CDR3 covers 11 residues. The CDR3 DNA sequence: TGTGCCAGCCCGGGGTGGCCCGAAGCTTTCTTT. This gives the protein CASPGWPEAFF.

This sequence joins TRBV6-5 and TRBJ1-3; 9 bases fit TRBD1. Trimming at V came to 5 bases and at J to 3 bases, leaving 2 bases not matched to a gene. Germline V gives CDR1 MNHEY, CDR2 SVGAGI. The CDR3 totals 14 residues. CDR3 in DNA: TGTGCCAGCAGTCTGGGACAGGGTGGAAACACCATATATTTT. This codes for CASSLGQGGNTIYF.

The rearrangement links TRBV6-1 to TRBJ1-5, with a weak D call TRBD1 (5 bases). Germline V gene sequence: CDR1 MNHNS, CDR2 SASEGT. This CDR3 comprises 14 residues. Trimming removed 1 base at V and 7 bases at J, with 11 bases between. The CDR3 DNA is TGTGCCAGCAGTGAAGGGGGAGGGGAGCAGCCCCAGCATTTT. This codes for CASSEGGGEQPQHF.

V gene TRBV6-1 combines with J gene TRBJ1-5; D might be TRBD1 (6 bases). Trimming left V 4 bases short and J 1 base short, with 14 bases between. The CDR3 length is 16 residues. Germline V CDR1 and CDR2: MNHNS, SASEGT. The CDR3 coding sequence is TGTGCCAGCAGTGTTTCGGACAGTATGAGCAATCAGCCCCAGCATTTT. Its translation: CASSVSDSMSNQPQHF.

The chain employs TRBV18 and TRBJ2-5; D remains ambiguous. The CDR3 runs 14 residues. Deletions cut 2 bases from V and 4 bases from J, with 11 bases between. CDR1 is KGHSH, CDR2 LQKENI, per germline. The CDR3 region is CASSPELRLETQYF. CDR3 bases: TGTGCCAGCTCACCAGAGCTTAGACTAGAGACCCAGTACTTC.